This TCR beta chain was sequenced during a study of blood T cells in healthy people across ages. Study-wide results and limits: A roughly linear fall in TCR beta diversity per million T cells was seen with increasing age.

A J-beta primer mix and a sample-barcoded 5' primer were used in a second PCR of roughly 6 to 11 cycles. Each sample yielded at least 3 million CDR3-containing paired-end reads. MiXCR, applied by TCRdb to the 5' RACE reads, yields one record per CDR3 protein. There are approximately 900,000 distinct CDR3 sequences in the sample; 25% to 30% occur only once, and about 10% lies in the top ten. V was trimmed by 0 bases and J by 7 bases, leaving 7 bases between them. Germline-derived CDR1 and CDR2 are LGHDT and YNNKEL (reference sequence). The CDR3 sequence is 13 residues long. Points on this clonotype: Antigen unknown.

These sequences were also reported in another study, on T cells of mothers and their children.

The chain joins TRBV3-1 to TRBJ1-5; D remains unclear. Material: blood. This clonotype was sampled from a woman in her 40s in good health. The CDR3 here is CASSQDIEQPQHF. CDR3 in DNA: TGTGCCAGCAGCCAAGATATTGAGCAGCCCCAGCATTTT.